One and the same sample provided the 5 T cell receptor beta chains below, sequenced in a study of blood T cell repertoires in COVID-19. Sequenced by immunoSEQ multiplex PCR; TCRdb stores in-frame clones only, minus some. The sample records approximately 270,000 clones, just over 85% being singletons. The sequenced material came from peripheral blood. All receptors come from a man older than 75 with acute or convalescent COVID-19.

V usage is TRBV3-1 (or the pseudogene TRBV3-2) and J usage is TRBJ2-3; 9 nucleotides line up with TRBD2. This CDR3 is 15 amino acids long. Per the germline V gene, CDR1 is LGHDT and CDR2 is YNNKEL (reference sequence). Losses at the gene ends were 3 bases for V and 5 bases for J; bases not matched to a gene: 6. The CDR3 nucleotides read TGTGCCAGCAGCCAGGAGAGCGGGAGGAGAGATACGCAGTATTTT. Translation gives CASSQESGRRDTQYF.

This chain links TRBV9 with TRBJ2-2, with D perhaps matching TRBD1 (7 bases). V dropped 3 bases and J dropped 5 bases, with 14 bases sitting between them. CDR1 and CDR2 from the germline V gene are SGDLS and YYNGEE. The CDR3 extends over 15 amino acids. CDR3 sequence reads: CASSAYRGGTGELFF. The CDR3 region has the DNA TGTGCCAGCAGCGCCTACAGGGGAGGTACCGGGGAGCTGTTTTTT.

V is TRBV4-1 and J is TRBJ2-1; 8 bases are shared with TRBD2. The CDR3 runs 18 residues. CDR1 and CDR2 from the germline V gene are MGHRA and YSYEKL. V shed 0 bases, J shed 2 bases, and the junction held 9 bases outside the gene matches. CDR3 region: CASSQDPGLAEAYNEQFF. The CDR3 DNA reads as TGCGCCAGCAGCCAAGACCCCGGACTAGCTGAAGCCTACAATGAGCAGTTCTTC.

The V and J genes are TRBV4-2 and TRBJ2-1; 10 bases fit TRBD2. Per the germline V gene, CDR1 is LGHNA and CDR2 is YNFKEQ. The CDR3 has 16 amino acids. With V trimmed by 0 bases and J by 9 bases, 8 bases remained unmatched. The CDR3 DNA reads TGTGCCAGCAGCCAAGATTCAGCGGGGGGGCGTGGTGAGCAGTTCTTC. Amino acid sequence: CASSQDSAGGRGEQFF.

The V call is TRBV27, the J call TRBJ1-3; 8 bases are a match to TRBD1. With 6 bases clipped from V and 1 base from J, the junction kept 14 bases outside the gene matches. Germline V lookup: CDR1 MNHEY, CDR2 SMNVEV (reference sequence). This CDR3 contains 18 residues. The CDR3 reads CASRTLISDRVSGNTIYF. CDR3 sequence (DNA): TGTGCCAGCAGGACCTTAATATCGGACAGGGTATCTGGAAACACCATATATTTT.